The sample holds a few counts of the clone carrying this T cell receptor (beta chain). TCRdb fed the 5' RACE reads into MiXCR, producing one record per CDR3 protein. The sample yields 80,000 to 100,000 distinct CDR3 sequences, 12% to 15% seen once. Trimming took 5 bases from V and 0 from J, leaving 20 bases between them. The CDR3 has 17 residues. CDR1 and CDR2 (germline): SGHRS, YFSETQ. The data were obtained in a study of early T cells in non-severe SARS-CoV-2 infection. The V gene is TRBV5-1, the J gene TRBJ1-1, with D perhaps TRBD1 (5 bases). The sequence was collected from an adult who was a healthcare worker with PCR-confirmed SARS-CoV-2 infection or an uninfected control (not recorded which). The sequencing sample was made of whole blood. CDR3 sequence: CASSIRTSGGMNTEAFF. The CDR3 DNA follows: TGCGCCAGCAGTATTAGGACATCCGGGGGGATGAACACTGAAGCTTTCTTT.